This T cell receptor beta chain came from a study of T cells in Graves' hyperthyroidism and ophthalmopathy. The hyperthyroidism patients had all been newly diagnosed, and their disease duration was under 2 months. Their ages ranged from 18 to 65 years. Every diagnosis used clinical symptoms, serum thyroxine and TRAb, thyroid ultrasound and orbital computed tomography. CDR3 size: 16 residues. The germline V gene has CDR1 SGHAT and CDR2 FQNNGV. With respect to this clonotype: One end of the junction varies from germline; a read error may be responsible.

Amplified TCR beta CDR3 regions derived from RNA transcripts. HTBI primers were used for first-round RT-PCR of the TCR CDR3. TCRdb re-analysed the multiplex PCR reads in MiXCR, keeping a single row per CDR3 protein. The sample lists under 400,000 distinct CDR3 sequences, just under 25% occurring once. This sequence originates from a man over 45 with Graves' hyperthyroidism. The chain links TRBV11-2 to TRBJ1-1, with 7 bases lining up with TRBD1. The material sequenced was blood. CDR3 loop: CASSIGTANLNTEVFF. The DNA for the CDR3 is TGTGCCAGCAGCATAGGGACAGCCAATTTGAACACTGAAGTTTTCTTT.